The rows below give T cell receptor beta chains drawn from one sample of a study of response to subunit inactivated influenza vaccine. TCRdb fed the RT-PCR reads into MiXCR, producing one record per CDR3 protein. Seen here are approximately 530,000 distinct CDR3 sequences, approximately 13% observed once, and the top ten hold around 13%. The input for sequencing was PBMCs from blood, taken about 40 days after vaccination. The source of these receptors is a man between 45 and 60 years old who received an inactivated influenza vaccine. The CDR3 runs from the conserved cysteine through the conserved F or W. Fields, in order: clone size, J gene, D gene, V gene, CDR3 DNA, CDR3 protein. A D gene is named only where the DNA matches it firmly. Clone size is not always given. Where it is, it says once, few, many or a class for expanded clones.

abundance: many
j_gene: TRBJ2-1
d_gene: TRBD1
v_gene: TRBV7-6
CDR3nt: TGTGCCAGCAGCCGAAGCCGACAGGGCTCCTACAATGAGCAGTTCTTC
CDR3aa: CASSRSRQGSYNEQFF

abundance: -
j_gene: TRBJ2-3
d_gene: -
v_gene: TRBV21-1
CDR3nt: TGTGCCAGCCCGGCGGGGGATGGTCCCGGAGATACGCAGTATTTT
CDR3aa: CASPAGDGPGDTQYF

abundance: -
j_gene: TRBJ1-2
d_gene: -
v_gene: TRBV27
CDR3nt: TGTGCCAGCAGGATTGACGGGAACTATGGCTACACCTTC
CDR3aa: CASRIDGNYGYTF

abundance: -
j_gene: TRBJ2-7
d_gene: -
v_gene: TRBV18
CDR3nt: TGTGCCAGCTCAGAACCCGGGGCAGGGAACCACGAGCAGTACTTC
CDR3aa: CASSEPGAGNHEQYF

abundance: -
j_gene: TRBJ2-3
d_gene: TRBD2
v_gene: TRBV28
CDR3nt: TGTGCCAGCAGTTATTTGACTAGCGGGGGCTCGCAGTATTTT
CDR3aa: CASSYLTSGGSQYF

abundance: few
j_gene: TRBJ2-3
d_gene: TRBD2
v_gene: TRBV12-3/TRBV12-4
CDR3nt: TGTGCCAGCAGTCCCACCGGGACTACCTACACAGATACGCAGTATTTT
CDR3aa: CASSPTGTTYTDTQYF

abundance: few
j_gene: TRBJ2-7
d_gene: -
v_gene: TRBV4-3
CDR3nt: TGCGCCAGCAGCCCACGGACACAATCCTACGAGCAGTACTTC
CDR3aa: CASSPRTQSYEQYF

abundance: -
j_gene: TRBJ2-1
d_gene: TRBD2
v_gene: TRBV29-1
CDR3nt: TGCAGCGTGGGAACTAGCGGGGGGGCGTTATTTAGGTTCTTC
CDR3aa: CSVGTSGGALFRFF

abundance: -
j_gene: TRBJ2-1
d_gene: -
v_gene: TRBV4-1
CDR3nt: TGCGCCAGCAGCCAAGATAATGGGAGTGGTCCCAAAACCGATGAGCAGTTCTTC
CDR3aa: CASSQDNGSGPKTDEQFF

abundance: -
j_gene: TRBJ2-7
d_gene: TRBD1
v_gene: TRBV29-1
CDR3nt: TGCAGCGTTAAAGACAGGGGGCCGTCGGACGAGCAGTACTTC
CDR3aa: CSVKDRGPSDEQYF

abundance: few
j_gene: TRBJ1-5
d_gene: -
v_gene: TRBV7-2
CDR3nt: TGTGCCAGCAGCGCGAATTCAGGGTTCGATCAGCCCCAGCATTTT
CDR3aa: CASSANSGFDQPQHF

abundance: few
j_gene: TRBJ2-7
d_gene: -
v_gene: TRBV3-1
CDR3nt: TGTGCCAGCAGCGACATGACGGTACGGCAGTACTTC
CDR3aa: CASSDMTVRQYF

abundance: -
j_gene: TRBJ2-7
d_gene: TRBD2
v_gene: TRBV6-1
CDR3nt: TGTGCCAGCATCGCTAGCGGGACCTACGAGCAGTACTTC
CDR3aa: CASIASGTYEQYF

abundance: few
j_gene: TRBJ1-5
d_gene: -
v_gene: TRBV7-2
CDR3nt: TGTGCCAGCAGCTTCAGTTGGGGCAATCAGCCCCAGCATTTT
CDR3aa: CASSFSWGNQPQHF